One sample yielded the 26 T cell receptor beta chains listed below, sequenced in a study of control samples from healthy donors and cancer patients. Profiled with immunoSEQ multiplex PCR; TCRdb holds only in-frame clones, not every one. In the table there are around 80,000 clones, roughly 84% of which are singletons. Sequenced input: blood. Receptors were obtained from a woman in her 50s in good health.

CDR3 protein: CASSRGQLYGYTF. In DNA form, the CDR3 reads TGTGCCAGCAGCCGAGGACAGTTATATGGCTACACCTTC. The J gene is TRBJ1-2, the V gene TRBV12-3 or TRBV12-4, with D maybe TRBD1 (6 bases). V was shortened by 6 bases and J by 5 bases, with 13 bases between the two germline ends. This CDR3 comprises 13 residues.

This sequence joins TRBV5-1 and TRBJ1-6, with 7 bases that match TRBD1. J gave up 11 bases and V 4 bases, and 6 bases lay outside the gene matches. Germline assignment: CDR1 SGHRS and CDR2 YFSETQ. This CDR3 spans 13 amino acids. CDR3 residues: CASSPGTDAPLHF. The CDR3 nucleotides are TGCGCCAGCAGCCCCGGGACAGACGCACCCCTCCACTTT.

J is TRBJ2-1 and V is TRBV5-1; 9 bases line up with TRBD1. There are 15 residues in the CDR3. V shed 0 bases, J shed 5 bases, and the junction held 3 bases outside the gene matches. CDR1 and CDR2 (germline): SGHRS, YFSETQ. In DNA, the CDR3 is TGCGCCAGCAGCTTGGGCGGGACAGGGAACAATGAGCAGTTCTTC. It is translated as CASSLGGTGNNEQFF.

This sequence joins TRBV5-5 and TRBJ1-1, with 7 bases matching TRBD1. Germline CDR1 reads SGHKS; CDR2 reads YYEKEE (reference sequence). The CDR3 runs 15 residues. V shed 7 bases and J 0 bases; nucleotides not matched to a gene: 9. The CDR3 spells CASGRDSGVNTEAFF. The CDR3 DNA follows: TGTGCCAGCGGTCGGGACAGCGGAGTGAACACTGAAGCTTTCTTT.

The chain recombines TRBV2 with TRBJ1-6, with 10 bases aligning to TRBD1. Germline loops: CDR1 SNHLY, CDR2 FYNNEI. V trimming: 7 bases; J trimming: 10 bases; junction bases outside the gene matches: 4. The CDR3 extends over 13 amino acids. CDR3 in DNA: TGTGCCAGCACCGGGACAGGGGCCTCACCCCTCCACTTT. Translating gives CASTGTGASPLHF.

The chain couples TRBV6-6 to TRBJ1-2; TRBD1 is a possible D gene (5 bases). CDR3 length: 15 amino acids. Germline V gives CDR1 MNHNY, CDR2 SVGAGI (reference sequence). Trimming took 4 bases from V and 3 from J, leaving 15 bases between them. CDR3 amino acids: CASSSFARGDYGYTF. CDR3 DNA sequence: TGTGCCAGCAGTTCCTTCGCCCGGGGCGACTATGGCTACACCTTC.

The chain couples TRBV2 to TRBJ2-2; 10 bases line up with TRBD2. CDR1 is SNHLY and CDR2 is FYNNEI in the germline V gene. V shed 4 bases, J shed 7 bases, and the junction held 9 bases outside the gene matches. This CDR3 is built from 16 residues. The CDR3 region is CASSGLSGGVNGELFF. Here the CDR3 DNA reads TGTGCCAGCAGTGGGCTAAGCGGGGGGGTCAACGGGGAGCTGTTTTTT.

J is TRBJ2-1 and V is TRBV7-2; 8 nucleotides match TRBD2. Per the germline V gene, CDR1 is SGHTA and CDR2 is FQGNSA. This CDR3 is 15 amino acids long. With 8 bases clipped from V and 5 bases from J, the junction kept 11 bases outside the gene matches. The CDR3 region is CASCMAGGLNNEQFF. CDR3 nucleotide sequence: TGTGCCAGCTGTATGGCGGGGGGTTTAAACAATGAGCAGTTCTTC.

This clone was detected once. The gene calls are TRBV2 and TRBJ1-2; possibly TRBD1 for D (5 bases). The CDR3 is made up of 13 amino acids. V was pared by 3 bases and J by 8 bases, with 13 bases between. CDR1 and CDR2 from the germline V gene are SNHLY and FYNNEI. The CDR3 region is CASSEQGIEGYTF. In DNA, the CDR3 is TGTGCCAGCAGTGAGCAGGGAATAGAGGGCTACACCTTC.

V is TRBV3-1 (or the pseudogene TRBV3-2) and J is TRBJ1-1; D is unclear. The V gene lost 3 bases and the J gene lost 5 bases, with 7 bases spanning the gap. CDR3 length: 12 amino acids. Germline V gene sequence: CDR1 LGHDT, CDR2 YNNKEL (reference sequence). The CDR3 DNA sequence: TGTGCCAGCAGCCACCGAGAAACTGAAGCTTTCTTT. Protein sequence: CASSHRETEAFF.

The chain links TRBV5-1 to TRBJ2-7; D is perhaps TRBD2 (7 bases). This CDR3 is 13 amino acids long. CDR1 and CDR2 from the germline V gene are SGHRS and YFSETQ. With 3 bases removed from V and 5 bases from J, the gap between germline ends came to 12 bases. This CDR3 reads CASSYGGRNEQYF. The DNA of the CDR3 is TGCGCCAGCAGCTACGGGGGGCGCAACGAGCAGTACTTC.

J is TRBJ1-2 and V is TRBV6-4; D is unclear. CDR3 length: 13 amino acids. Trimming took off 3 bases at V and 2 bases at J, with 7 bases between the two ends. Per germline, CDR1 MRHNA and CDR2 SNTAGT. The CDR3 nucleotides are TGTGCCAGCAGTGAGGGAGGGAACTATGGCTACACCTTC. It translates to CASSEGGNYGYTF.

This chain connects TRBV16 to TRBJ1-1, with D unclear. The CDR3 loop spans 12 amino acids. Germline V gives CDR1 KGHSY, CDR2 FQNENV. V gave up 8 bases and J gave up 1 base, with 8 bases separating them. DNA of the CDR3: TGTGCCAGCCTCCGAGGGAACACTGAAGCTTTCTTT. Translating it yields CASLRGNTEAFF.

Here the CDR3 DNA reads TGTGCCAGCAGCCGGGACACCTCCTACGAGCAGTACTTC. It specifies CASSRDTSYEQYF. The chain links TRBV11-2 to TRBJ2-7; D may be TRBD1 (6 bases). V lost 5 bases and J 0 bases, leaving 8 bases between the germline ends. This CDR3 is 13 amino acids long. Germline V lookup: CDR1 SGHAT, CDR2 FQNNGV. Complete variable domain (other parts from reference TRBV11-2 and TRBJ2-7): EAGVAQSPRYKIIEKRQSVAFWCNPISGHATLYWYQQILGQGPKLLIQFQNNGVVDDSQLPKDRFSAERLKGVDSTLKIQPAKLEDSAVYLCASSRDTSYEQYFGPGTRLTVT.

About this clone: Relative to the germline gene, one junction end is altered; a read error may explain this. The CDR3 DNA sequence: TGTGCCAGCACCCAAACAGGGACCACTGAAGCTTTCTTT. This sequence encodes CASTQTGTTEAFF. The chain combines TRBV14 with TRBJ1-1; D is perhaps TRBD1 (6 bases). The germline V gene encodes CDR1 SGHDN and CDR2 FVKESK. The CDR3 has 13 amino acids.

The table lists this clone with a count of one. J is TRBJ1-2 and V is TRBV10-1; tentatively, D is TRBD1 (5 bases). V shed 6 bases and J shed 9 bases, with 11 bases lying between them. This CDR3 is 11 amino acids long. CDR1 and CDR2 (germline): WNHNN, SYGVQD (reference sequence). The CDR3 here is CASREDKCYTF. The CDR3 DNA reads TGCGCCAGCAGGGAGGACAAGTGCTACACCTTC.

V and J are TRBV27 and TRBJ1-3, with unresolved D. Germline V gene sequence: CDR1 MNHEY, CDR2 SMNVEV (reference sequence). This CDR3 contains 15 residues. Trimming stripped 0 bases from V and 3 bases from J, with 9 bases between. DNA for the CDR3: TGTGCCAGCAGTTTATCGATGGCGGATGGAAACACCATATATTTT. Translation gives CASSLSMADGNTIYF.

This chain links TRBV27 with TRBJ2-2, with 7 bases lining up with TRBD1. The germline V gene has CDR1 MNHEY and CDR2 SMNVEV (reference sequence). V lost 3 bases, J lost 1 base, and 2 bases stayed unmatched. This CDR3 has 15 residues. Here the CDR3 DNA reads TGTGCCAGCAGTTTCTCAGGGGGGAACACCGGGGAGCTGTTTTTT. Translating it yields CASSFSGGNTGELFF.

The chain joins TRBV2 to TRBJ2-4, with 10 positions matching TRBD2. The CDR3 spans 15 residues. Trimming took 5 bases from V and 5 from J; bases not matched to a gene: 6. Germline V gives CDR1 SNHLY, CDR2 FYNNEI. CDR3 coding DNA: TGTGCCAGCAGTCAAAGGACTAGCGGAGAAAACATTCAGTACTTC. This translates into CASSQRTSGENIQYF.

The gene calls are TRBV2 and TRBJ2-2; D is perhaps TRBD1 (5 bases). This CDR3 comprises 13 residues. V gave up 4 bases and J gave up 6 bases, with 9 bases separating them. Germline V gene data show CDR1 as SNHLY and CDR2 as FYNNEI. The DNA for the CDR3 is TGTGCCAGCAGTGGGGGCCGGCCCGGGGAGCTGTTTTTT. This sequence encodes CASSGGRPGELFF.

This chain links TRBV7-6 with TRBJ2-1; 7 bases are shared with TRBD2. From germline, CDR1 is SGHVS and CDR2 FNYEAQ. The CDR3 loop spans 14 amino acids. V gave up 6 bases and J gave up 5 bases; unmatched junction bases: 7. The CDR3 DNA follows: TGTGCCAGCAGTACCCGGGACTACAACAATGAGCAGTTCTTC. Amino acids: CASSTRDYNNEQFF.

In DNA, the CDR3 is TGTGCCAGCAGTTTAAGACAGGGAGCTAACTATGGCTACACCTTC. Encoded protein: CASSLRQGANYGYTF. This chain joins TRBV6-5 and TRBJ1-2; 7 bases align to TRBD1. V shed 4 bases and J 0 bases; nucleotides not matched to a gene: 5. Germline CDR1 reads MNHEY; CDR2 reads SVGAGI. There are 15 residues in the CDR3.

The table lists this clone with a few counts. The chain joins TRBV5-6 to TRBJ1-6, with TRBD1 matching over 8 bases. The trim removed 2 bases at V and 8 bases at J, leaving 6 bases unmatched. Germline assignment: CDR1 SGHDT and CDR2 YYEEEE. This CDR3 comprises 15 residues. For the CDR3, the DNA is TGTGCCAGCAGCTTTGGGGCAGGGGGCTATTCACCCCTCCACTTT. This codes for CASSFGAGGYSPLHF.

Only one count was recorded for this clone. V usage is TRBV5-1 and J usage is TRBJ1-6; 8 positions agree with TRBD1. Germline V gene data show CDR1 as SGHRS and CDR2 as YFSETQ. This CDR3 comprises 14 residues. V gave up 4 bases and J gave up 6 bases; unmatched junction bases: 3. The CDR3 sequence is CASSEGTGNSPLHF. The CDR3 nucleotides read TGCGCCAGCAGCGAGGGGACAGGTAATTCACCCCTCCACTTT.

The DNA for the CDR3 is TGTGCCACCAGCAGAGGCGGGACGGAGCTCTGGGGCTACACCTTC. It translates to CATSRGGTELWGYTF. This chain links TRBV15 with TRBJ1-2; tentative D call: TRBD1 (5 bases). Trimming stripped 1 base from V and 8 bases from J, with 17 bases between. Germline assignment: CDR1 LNHNV and CDR2 YYDKDF (reference sequence). CDR3 length: 15 residues.

The chain uses TRBV6-5 and TRBJ2-7; TRBD2 might be the D (6 bases). Per the germline V gene, CDR1 is MNHEY and CDR2 is SVGAGI. This CDR3 is 13 amino acids long. V lost 7 bases, J lost 6 bases, and 16 bases lay in between. CDR3 sequence reads: CASNELVGGEQYF. Here the CDR3 DNA reads TGTGCCAGCAACGAACTGGTGGGGGGCGAGCAGTACTTC.